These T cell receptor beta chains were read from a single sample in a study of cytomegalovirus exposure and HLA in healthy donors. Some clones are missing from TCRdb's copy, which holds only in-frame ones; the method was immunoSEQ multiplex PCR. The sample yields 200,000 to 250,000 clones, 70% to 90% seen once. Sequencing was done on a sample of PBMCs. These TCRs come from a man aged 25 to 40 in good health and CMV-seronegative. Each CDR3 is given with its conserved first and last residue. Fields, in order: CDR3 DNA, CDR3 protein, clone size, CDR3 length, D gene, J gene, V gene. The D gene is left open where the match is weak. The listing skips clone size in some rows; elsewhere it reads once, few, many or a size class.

TGTGCCAGCAGCTTAGAACTAGCGGGGGGGCAAAACATTCAGTACTTC,CASSLELAGGQNIQYF,.,16,TRBD2,TRBJ2-4,TRBV7-2
TGCGCCAGCAGGTCCTCCCCCCACCCGCTGCACAGTGCAGATACGCAGTATTTT,CASRSSPHPLHSADTQYF,.,18,.,TRBJ2-3,TRBV23-1
TGTGCCAGCAGTTTAGTCCTCCGTGGGACAGGGATTAATGAGCAGTTCTTC,CASSLVLRGTGINEQFF,.,17,TRBD1,TRBJ2-1,TRBV27
TGTGCCAGCAGTGAAGGGACAGGGTGGGGCAATCAGCCCCAGCATTTT,CASSEGTGWGNQPQHF,.,16,TRBD1,TRBJ1-5,TRBV6-1
TGTGCCAGCAGCATAGGCCCTACTAGCGGGCAAGAGACCCAGTACTTC,CASSIGPTSGQETQYF,.,16,TRBD2,TRBJ2-5,TRBV5-6
TGTGCCAGCAGCTTAATAGGGGCGCAGAGCAGGCTAAGCTCTGGGGCCAACGTCCTGACTTTC,CASSLIGAQSRLSSGANVLTF,once,21,.,TRBJ2-6,TRBV7-8
TGTGCCAGCAGCTTCAGGACTGGCGGCTACACCTTC,CASSFRTGGYTF,once,12,.,TRBJ1-2,TRBV5-6
TGTGCCAGCAGCTTCGCAGGGCTTATTGGCTACACCTTC,CASSFAGLIGYTF,.,13,.,TRBJ1-2,TRBV7-2
TGCGCCAGCAGCCAGACAGGGGGACTCACCGGGGAGCTGTTTTTT,CASSQTGGLTGELFF,.,15,TRBD1,TRBJ2-2,TRBV5-1
TGTGCCAGCAGTTTGGCGGGACGTACCCGGATTGACGAGCAGTACTTC,CASSLAGRTRIDEQYF,.,16,.,TRBJ2-7,TRBV6-6
TGCGCCAGCAGTACCGGACAGGGGGGTGAGCAGTACTTC,CASSTGQGGEQYF,.,13,TRBD1,TRBJ2-7,TRBV10-1
TGCAGCGTCTGGGGGTCACAGGGGTCCTACGAGCAGTACTTC,CSVWGSQGSYEQYF,.,14,TRBD1,TRBJ2-7,TRBV29-1
TGCGCCAGCAGCAACGGACAGGGGGCATCCACCTTC,CASSNGQGASTF,.,12,TRBD1,TRBJ1-2,TRBV5-1
TGTGCCAGCTACAGGGTTTTGGATTCACCCCTCCACTTT,CASYRVLDSPLHF,.,13,.,TRBJ1-6,TRBV6-5
TGTGCCAGCAGTTACCGGCCTAGCGGGGGTTACGAGCAGTACTTC,CASSYRPSGGYEQYF,.,15,TRBD2,TRBJ2-7,TRBV6-5
TGTGCCAGCACCCGCCTGGTGGGGCTAGGGACAGGGGGCATCCAGTACTTC,CASTRLVGLGTGGIQYF,.,17,TRBD1,TRBJ2-4,TRBV5-5
TGTGCCAGCAGCCAGGCTAGCGGGGGGAGCACAGATACGCAGTATTTT,CASSQASGGSTDTQYF,.,16,TRBD2,TRBJ2-3,TRBV4-2
TGCGCCAGCAGCCAAGACGGACAGGGGTTGCGTGAAGCTTTCTTT,CASSQDGQGLREAFF,once,15,TRBD1,TRBJ1-1,TRBV4-1
TGTGCCAGCAGTTACGGATGGGGCTTGGGAGCCAAAAACATTCAGTACTTC,CASSYGWGLGAKNIQYF,few,17,.,TRBJ2-4,TRBV11-3
TGCGCCAGCAGCCCGACAGGGAACTATGGCTACACCTTC,CASSPTGNYGYTF,.,13,TRBD1,TRBJ1-2,TRBV5-1
TGCGCCCGGGGGTCCTCCTACGAGCAGTACTTC,CARGSSYEQYF,.,11,.,TRBJ2-7,TRBV20-1
TGTGCCAGCAGCTTTGCCTCCCTCGGGACAGGGCTTAATCAGCCCCAGCATTTT,CASSFASLGTGLNQPQHF,once,18,TRBD1,TRBJ1-5,TRBV7-9
TGTGCCAGCAGCCATTCCGGGACAGGAGCCCCTCGAAGACTGTTTTTT,CASSHSGTGAPRRLFF,.,16,TRBD1,TRBJ1-4,TRBV5-6
TGTGCCAGCAGCTCCCAGTTCACAACTAATGAAAAACTGTTTTTT,CASSSQFTTNEKLFF,.,15,.,TRBJ1-4,TRBV7-9
TGCGCCAGCAGCTTGGTGACGGGGGAGGGGAATGAGCAGTTCTTC,CASSLVTGEGNEQFF,.,15,TRBD2,TRBJ2-1,TRBV5-1
TGTGCCAGCAGCGTAGACAGGGTTAATTCACCCCTCCACTTT,CASSVDRVNSPLHF,.,14,TRBD1,TRBJ1-6,TRBV7-2
TGTGCCAGCAGTGGCGGGGTGGCCGGGGCAGAGACCCAGTACTTC,CASSGGVAGAETQYF,.,15,.,TRBJ2-5,TRBV6-5
TGTGCCAGCAGTGCTAACCGGGGACAGGGGGTAGAGACCCAGTACTTC,CASSANRGQGVETQYF,.,16,TRBD1,TRBJ2-5,TRBV6-6
TGTGCCAGCAGCTTGGGTGCAACTGGCGGGGGGGTAAGTGGAGATACGCAGTATTTT,CASSLGATGGGVSGDTQYF,.,19,TRBD2,TRBJ2-3,TRBV7-9
TGTGCCAGCAGTGGGGGGTGGGGGGACTTTGCTGGAAACACCATATATTTT,CASSGGWGDFAGNTIYF,.,17,.,TRBJ1-3,TRBV6-1
TGTGCCACGTCCGGGACAGGGGGTTCACCCCTCCACTTT,CATSGTGGSPLHF,.,13,TRBD1,TRBJ1-6,TRBV6-5
TGCGCCAGCAAGGGGGGGGTACTTGAGACCCAGTACTTC,CASKGGVLETQYF,once,13,.,TRBJ2-5,TRBV5-1
TGTGCCAGCAGCTTAGTGACGGGCTATGGCTACACCTTC,CASSLVTGYGYTF,.,13,.,TRBJ1-2,TRBV7-9
TGCGCCAGCAGCTTGTCAGGCACGTCCTACGAGCAGTACTTC,CASSLSGTSYEQYF,.,14,.,TRBJ2-7,TRBV5-1
TGTGCCAGTAGTATGGGAGGGCCTAATTCACCCCTCCACTTT,CASSMGGPNSPLHF,.,14,.,TRBJ1-6,TRBV19
TGTGCCAGCAGCTTAGATCGGGGGAGGGGTACGCAGTATTTT,CASSLDRGRGTQYF,.,14,TRBD2,TRBJ2-3,TRBV11-2
TGTGCCAGCTCCAGGGGCACAGATACGCAGTATTTT,CASSRGTDTQYF,few,12,.,TRBJ2-3,TRBV6-6
TGTGCCAGCAGCCCCATTTCGCGGGGGGCGAAAGATACGCAGTATTTT,CASSPISRGAKDTQYF,once,16,TRBD2,TRBJ2-3,TRBV5-6
TGTGCCAGCTTTACGATAGGGCGGCAGGGGAACTACGAGCAGTACTTC,CASFTIGRQGNYEQYF,.,16,.,TRBJ2-7,TRBV2
TGTGCCAGCAGCTCCCCCCTACGAGGAGCTAACTATGGCTACACCTTC,CASSSPLRGANYGYTF,.,16,.,TRBJ1-2,TRBV9
TGTGCCAGCAGCTTACTGTTGACTCAGCGCCGCAATGAGCAGTTCTTC,CASSLLLTQRRNEQFF,.,16,.,TRBJ2-1,TRBV9
TGCGCCAGCAGCCAAGATAGGGGGACAGTGGGCAGGACCAATTCACCCCTCCACTTT,CASSQDRGTVGRTNSPLHF,.,19,TRBD1,TRBJ1-6,TRBV4-1
TGTGCCAGCAGCCTGACAGGGTTCGAGGAGACCCAGTACTTC,CASSLTGFEETQYF,.,14,TRBD1,TRBJ2-5,TRBV7-9
TGTGCCAGCAGCACTAGCGGGGGCCAAGAGACCCAGTACTTC,CASSTSGGQETQYF,once,14,TRBD2,TRBJ2-5,TRBV11-2
TGTGCCAGCAGCTTAGGAGTGGGCGATGAGACCCAGTACTTC,CASSLGVGDETQYF,.,14,.,TRBJ2-5,TRBV7-6
TGTGCCACCTCCCTCGGGTATGGCTACACCTTC,CATSLGYGYTF,.,11,.,TRBJ1-2,TRBV28
TGTGCCAGCAGTGAAGCACAGGGCCTGGTTGAAAAACTGTTTTTT,CASSEAQGLVEKLFF,.,15,.,TRBJ1-4,TRBV2
TGCGCCAGCAGCTGGGGACAGGGGGTCTCCTACGAGCAGTACTTC,CASSWGQGVSYEQYF,.,15,TRBD1,TRBJ2-7,TRBV5-1
TGTGCCAGCCCCGACAGTTCATTCTATGGCTACACCTTC,CASPDSSFYGYTF,.,13,.,TRBJ1-2,TRBV6-6